Listed below are T cell receptor beta chains from one sample, sequenced in a study of blood T cell repertoires in COVID-19. The protocol was immunoSEQ multiplex PCR, while the TCRdb copy is restricted to in-frame clones and leaves out a portion. The sample has approximately 170,000 clones, about 88% seen once; the top ten hold roughly 2%. The specimen was peripheral blood. The origin of the receptors is a man aged 50-59 years who had recovered from COVID-19. The CDR3 runs from the conserved cysteine through the conserved F or W. D genes are given only for firm matches. The size of a clone is reported for some rows only, either as once, few or many, or as a class for expanded clones.

D	size	V	J	CDR3	DNA
TRBD2	-	TRBV6-5	TRBJ2-2	CASSYPAGVAGELFF	TGTGCCAGCAGTTACCCAGCGGGAGTTGCCGGGGAGCTGTTTTTT
TRBD1	many	TRBV27	TRBJ2-7	CASSGQAPYEQYF	TGTGCCAGCAGCGGACAGGCCCCCTACGAGCAGTACTTC
-	once	TRBV6-2/TRBV6-3	TRBJ1-2	CASSYRGYGYTF	TGTGCCAGCAGTTACAGGGGCTATGGCTACACCTTC
-	-	TRBV24-1	TRBJ2-3	CATSAHGSGGGPDTQYF	TGTGCCACCAGTGCCCACGGATCTGGCGGGGGCCCGGATACGCAGTATTTT
TRBD1	-	TRBV5-1	TRBJ2-7	CASSPDRADYEQYF	TGCGCCAGCAGCCCTGACAGGGCGGACTACGAGCAGTACTTC
-	-	TRBV30	TRBJ1-5	CAWSGGGGQPQHF	TGTGCCTGGAGTGGAGGCGGGGGACAGCCCCAGCATTTT
TRBD2	-	TRBV6-5	TRBJ2-7	CASSYATSGSYEQYF	TGTGCCAGCAGTTACGCGACTAGCGGGTCCTACGAGCAGTACTTC
TRBD1	-	TRBV27	TRBJ2-7	CASSLSPRQGVEQYF	TGTGCCAGCAGTTTATCCCCTAGGCAGGGGGTCGAGCAGTACTTC
-	-	TRBV6-5	TRBJ1-2	CASRDGGRYGYTF	TGTGCCAGCAGGGACGGGGGGAGATATGGCTACACCTTC
-	once	TRBV7-3	TRBJ2-2	CASSLEGLPTGELFF	TGTGCCAGCAGCTTAGAGGGACTCCCCACCGGGGAGCTGTTTTTT
TRBD1	-	TRBV6-5	TRBJ2-1	CASSYRDRDYNEQFF	TGTGCCAGCAGTTACCGGGACAGGGACTACAATGAGCAGTTCTTC
-	-	TRBV12-3/TRBV12-4	TRBJ1-4	CASRLGTNEKLFF	TGTGCCAGCAGACTGGGGACAAACGAAAAACTGTTTTTT
TRBD2	-	TRBV7-3	TRBJ2-1	CASSSLAEAPYNEQFF	TGTGCCAGCAGCTCTCTAGCGGAGGCCCCCTACAATGAGCAGTTCTTC
-	-	TRBV12-5	TRBJ1-1	CASGQTVKSTEAFF	TGTGCTAGTGGCCAGACAGTAAAGAGTACTGAAGCTTTCTTT
-	-	TRBV5-1	TRBJ2-2	CASSPRQRDTGELFF	TGCGCCAGCAGCCCCCGGCAGCGGGACACCGGGGAGCTGTTTTTT
TRBD1	-	TRBV6-6	TRBJ1-2	CASSSRDRALYGYTF	TGTGCCAGCAGTTCCAGAGACAGGGCCCTCTATGGCTACACCTTC
TRBD2	once	TRBV3-1/TRBV3-2	TRBJ2-5	CASLPLAGGLQTQYF	TGTGCCAGCCTCCCACTAGCGGGAGGGTTACAGACCCAGTACTTC
TRBD1	-	TRBV6-5	TRBJ2-7	CASRQGQVYEQYF	TGTGCCAGCAGGCAGGGACAGGTCTACGAGCAGTACTTC
-	-	TRBV6-5	TRBJ1-3	CASSYSNGGSAIYF	TGTGCCAGCAGTTACTCGAACGGCGGCAGCGCAATATATTTT
-	-	TRBV28	TRBJ2-1	CASSLPPTGAFSYNEQFF	TGTGCCAGCAGCCTTCCTCCGACAGGCGCATTCTCCTACAATGAGCAGTTCTTC
TRBD1	-	TRBV14	TRBJ2-3	CASSQDHRGSYLSTDTQYF	TGTGCCAGCAGCCAAGATCACAGGGGCTCCTACCTTAGCACAGATACGCAGTATTTT
TRBD1	-	TRBV6-2/TRBV6-3	TRBJ2-3	CASSPPDRDRGTDTQYF	TGTGCCAGCAGTCCCCCCGACAGGGATCGGGGCACAGATACGCAGTATTTT
TRBD2	-	TRBV3-1/TRBV3-2	TRBJ2-7	CASSQDSTAGGYEQYF	TGTGCCAGCAGCCAAGATTCCACAGCCGGGGGGTACGAGCAGTACTTC
TRBD1	-	TRBV19	TRBJ2-7	CASSILGQGSEQYF	TGTGCCAGTAGTATATTGGGACAGGGGAGCGAGCAGTACTTC
-	-	TRBV4-3	TRBJ2-1	CASSQGRQVSYNEQFF	TGCGCCAGCAGCCAAGGGCGACAAGTTTCCTACAATGAGCAGTTCTTC
TRBD1	-	TRBV27	TRBJ1-2	CASSLQGAGGYTF	TGTGCCAGCAGTCTACAGGGGGCTGGGGGCTACACCTTC
-	-	TRBV28	TRBJ1-4	CASTLLDRNEKLFF	TGTGCCAGCACCCTATTAGACAGGAATGAAAAACTGTTTTTT
-	-	TRBV12-3/TRBV12-4	TRBJ2-7	CASSYGRTGQYF	TGTGCCAGCAGTTACGGCAGAACAGGGCAGTACTTC
-	-	TRBV7-8	TRBJ2-5	CDRDTRWGETQYF	TGTGACAGGGACACCAGGTGGGGAGAGACCCAGTACTTC
-	-	TRBV4-3	TRBJ2-5	CASSNSGPGETQYF	TGCGCCAGCAGCAATAGCGGTCCCGGGGAGACCCAGTACTTC
TRBD1	-	TRBV30	TRBJ1-4	CAWTNPQGVGEKLFF	TGTGCCTGGACTAATCCACAGGGGGTCGGAGAAAAACTGTTTTTT
-	-	TRBV6-5	TRBJ1-6	CASSYGGGLHNSPLHF	TGTGCCAGCAGTTACGGGGGAGGACTTCATAATTCACCCCTCCACTTT
TRBD2	once	TRBV5-4	TRBJ2-2	CASSLTSGNTGELFF	TGTGCCAGCAGCTTGACTAGCGGTAACACCGGGGAGCTGTTTTTT
TRBD1	-	TRBV12-3/TRBV12-4	TRBJ1-2	CASSEQGAGGYTF	TGTGCCAGCAGTGAACAGGGGGCGGGTGGCTACACCTTC
-	-	TRBV6-1	TRBJ2-4	CASSEAQGNIQYF	TGTGCCAGCAGTGAAGCTCAGGGGAACATTCAGTACTTC
TRBD1	-	TRBV28	TRBJ1-2	CASSSIQLTGGYGYTF	TGTGCCAGCAGTTCCATACAATTGACAGGGGGCTATGGCTACACCTTC
TRBD1	-	TRBV25-1	TRBJ2-5	CASSEVRAGGETQYF	TGTGCCAGCAGTGAAGTCAGAGCAGGGGGTGAGACCCAGTACTTC
-	-	TRBV18	TRBJ1-3	CASSPVELFAGNTIYF	TGTGCCAGCTCACCGGTGGAGTTGTTCGCTGGAAACACCATATATTTT
TRBD2	-	TRBV9	TRBJ2-2	CASSVGTSGRNTGELFF	TGTGCCAGCAGCGTCGGGACTAGCGGGAGGAACACCGGGGAGCTGTTTTTT
-	-	TRBV5-8	TRBJ2-1	CASSLAQGSYNEQFF	TGTGCCAGCAGCTTGGCACAGGGCTCCTACAATGAGCAGTTCTTC
TRBD2	-	TRBV5-4	TRBJ2-6	CASSLLGSQRGGGANVLTF	TGTGCCAGCAGCTTGTTGGGTAGCCAGCGGGGGGGCGGGGCCAACGTCCTGACTTTC
TRBD2	-	TRBV9	TRBJ2-5	CASSVGLAGGGGTQYF	TGTGCCAGCAGCGTAGGACTAGCGGGAGGCGGGGGGACCCAGTACTTC
-	-	TRBV16	TRBJ1-2	CASSQSSVYTF	TGTGCCAGCAGCCAATCTTCAGTCTACACCTTC
-	-	TRBV5-5	TRBJ1-1	CASSLTTGNTEAFF	TGTGCCAGCAGCCTAACGACAGGGAACACTGAAGCTTTCTTT
-	-	TRBV7-2	TRBJ1-1	CASSLPGRENTEAFF	TGTGCCAGCAGCTTACCAGGACGGGAGAACACTGAAGCTTTCTTT
-	-	TRBV6-1	TRBJ2-3	CASSESQRTDTQYF	TGTGCCAGCAGTGAATCACAGCGCACAGATACGCAGTATTTT
-	once	TRBV6-5	TRBJ2-2	CASSEEGIYTGELFF	TGTGCCAGCAGCGAGGAGGGGATCTATACCGGGGAGCTGTTTTTT
TRBD1	-	TRBV5-1	TRBJ1-2	CASSLSGQGASGYTF	TGCGCCAGCAGCTTGAGTGGACAGGGGGCGTCTGGCTACACCTTC
TRBD1	-	TRBV18	TRBJ2-1	CASSPAGTDNEQFF	TGTGCCAGCTCACCGGCCGGGACAGACAATGAGCAGTTCTTC
-	-	TRBV6-2/TRBV6-3	TRBJ2-7	CASSRGGPPYEQYF	TGTGCCAGCAGTCGAGGGGGTCCACCCTACGAGCAGTACTTC
TRBD1	-	TRBV27	TRBJ1-5	CASSSPRQGRNQPQHF	TGTGCCAGCAGTTCCCCTAGACAGGGAAGAAATCAGCCCCAGCATTTT
TRBD1	-	TRBV5-4	TRBJ2-5	CASSLPGIQGAGQETQYF	TGTGCCAGCAGCCTCCCCGGCATACAGGGGGCTGGGCAAGAGACCCAGTACTTC
TRBD2	-	TRBV27	TRBJ2-2	CASSLGGGRAPGELFF	TGTGCCAGCAGTTTAGGTGGCGGGAGGGCCCCCGGGGAGCTGTTTTTT
TRBD2	-	TRBV19	TRBJ2-1	CASSILAGVGYEQFF	TGTGCCAGTAGTATTCTAGCGGGAGTCGGGTATGAGCAGTTCTTC
-	-	TRBV14	TRBJ2-3	CASLRYGLASRDTQYF	TGTGCCAGCTTGCGGTATGGGCTAGCGAGTCGGGATACGCAGTATTTT
-	few	TRBV9	TRBJ1-6	CASSAKAGAYNSPLHF	TGTGCCAGCAGCGCAAAAGCAGGGGCCTATAATTCACCCCTCCACTTT
TRBD1	-	TRBV27	TRBJ1-6	CASRGAVGTDLDSPLHF	TGTGCCAGCAGGGGCGCCGTAGGGACAGACCTTGATTCACCCCTCCACTTT